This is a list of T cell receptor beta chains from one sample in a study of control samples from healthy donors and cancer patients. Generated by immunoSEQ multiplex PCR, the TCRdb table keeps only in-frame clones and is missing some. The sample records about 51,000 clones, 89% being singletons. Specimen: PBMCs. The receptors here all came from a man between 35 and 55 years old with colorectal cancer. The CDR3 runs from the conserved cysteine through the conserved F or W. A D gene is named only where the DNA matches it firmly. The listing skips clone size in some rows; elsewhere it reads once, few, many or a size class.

CDR3 DNA: TGTGCCAGTACGCTTGGACAGAACACTGAAGCTTTCTTT; CDR3 protein: CASTLGQNTEAFF; V gene: TRBV19; D gene: .; J gene: TRBJ1-1; clone size: .
CDR3 DNA: TGTGCCAGCAGCTTACTGACAGAATGGAACTATGGCTACACCTTC; CDR3 protein: CASSLLTEWNYGYTF; V gene: TRBV11-2; D gene: .; J gene: TRBJ1-2; clone size: few
CDR3 DNA: TGTGCCAGCAGTTATGGTTCAGGGGCCGGCAATGAGCAGTTCTTC; CDR3 protein: CASSYGSGAGNEQFF; V gene: TRBV6-6; D gene: .; J gene: TRBJ2-1; clone size: .
CDR3 DNA: TGTGCCAGTAGTTCGGACAGGGGTGGTTTTGGCAATCAGCCCCAGCATTTT; CDR3 protein: CASSSDRGGFGNQPQHF; V gene: TRBV19; D gene: TRBD1; J gene: TRBJ1-5; clone size: .
CDR3 DNA: TGTGCCAGTACTGGCGGAGAAGCTTTCTTT; CDR3 protein: CASTGGEAFF; V gene: TRBV19; D gene: .; J gene: TRBJ1-1; clone size: .
CDR3 DNA: TGTGCCTGGGACACAGGTTTCAATCAGCCCCAGCATTTT; CDR3 protein: CAWDTGFNQPQHF; V gene: TRBV30; D gene: .; J gene: TRBJ1-5; clone size: few
CDR3 DNA: TGTGCCAGCAGTTACTCCTATACTTCACGTTTGGGTGAGCAGTACTTC; CDR3 protein: CASSYSYTSRLGEQYF; V gene: TRBV6-2/TRBV6-3; D gene: .; J gene: TRBJ2-7; clone size: .
CDR3 DNA: TGTGCCAGCTTCGGGACAGGGGGCAATAACTATGGCTACACCTTC; CDR3 protein: CASFGTGGNNYGYTF; V gene: TRBV28; D gene: TRBD1; J gene: TRBJ1-2; clone size: .
CDR3 DNA: TGTGCCAGCAGGTACGACAGGGCCAATGAGCAGTTCTTC; CDR3 protein: CASRYDRANEQFF; V gene: TRBV6-5; D gene: TRBD1; J gene: TRBJ2-1; clone size: .
CDR3 DNA: TGTGCCAGCAGTATAAGCACGAGAGGGCGCAATGAGCAGTTCTTC; CDR3 protein: CASSISTRGRNEQFF; V gene: TRBV28; D gene: .; J gene: TRBJ2-1; clone size: once
CDR3 DNA: TGTGCCAGCAGCTTAGGTAGCCCGGGGGCCACAGATACGCAGTATTTT; CDR3 protein: CASSLGSPGATDTQYF; V gene: TRBV11-3; D gene: .; J gene: TRBJ2-3; clone size: few
CDR3 DNA: TGTGCCACCAGCAGAGACCTAGGACTAGCCACCGGGGAGCTGTTTTTT; CDR3 protein: CATSRDLGLATGELFF; V gene: TRBV15; D gene: TRBD2; J gene: TRBJ2-2; clone size: once
CDR3 DNA: TGTGCCGGTGTGACTAGCGCCTGCTACGAGCAGTACTTC; CDR3 protein: CAGVTSACYEQYF; V gene: TRBV19; D gene: TRBD2; J gene: TRBJ2-7; clone size: .
CDR3 DNA: TGTGCCAGCAGTCCCCGAGGGGCTAGTACCGGGGAGCTGTTTTTT; CDR3 protein: CASSPRGASTGELFF; V gene: TRBV27; D gene: .; J gene: TRBJ2-2; clone size: .
CDR3 DNA: TGTGCCAGCAGCCAACAGGGATTTAATGAAAAACTGTTTTTT; CDR3 protein: CASSQQGFNEKLFF; V gene: TRBV6-5; D gene: .; J gene: TRBJ1-4; clone size: .
CDR3 DNA: TGCAGCGTTATTACAGGGATGTATGGCTACACCTTC; CDR3 protein: CSVITGMYGYTF; V gene: TRBV29-1; D gene: .; J gene: TRBJ1-2; clone size: .
CDR3 DNA: TGCGCCAGCAGCCAAGATTCTGGAGGGACTGAAGCTTTCTTT; CDR3 protein: CASSQDSGGTEAFF; V gene: TRBV4-3; D gene: .; J gene: TRBJ1-1; clone size: .
CDR3 DNA: TGTGCCAGCAGCCGGGTGGGCGGGAGCTCCTACAATGAGCAGTTCTTC; CDR3 protein: CASSRVGGSSYNEQFF; V gene: TRBV7-3; D gene: TRBD2; J gene: TRBJ2-1; clone size: .
CDR3 DNA: TGCGCCAGCAGCTTGGGGACCTACAATGAGCAGTTCTTC; CDR3 protein: CASSLGTYNEQFF; V gene: TRBV5-1; D gene: .; J gene: TRBJ2-1; clone size: .
CDR3 DNA: TGTGCCAGCAGCCAGGATAGCGGCCATAATGAGCAGTTCTTC; CDR3 protein: CASSQDSGHNEQFF; V gene: TRBV14; D gene: .; J gene: TRBJ2-1; clone size: once
CDR3 DNA: TGTGCCAGCAGCTTATGGGCCAGATGGTATGAGCAGTTCTTC; CDR3 protein: CASSLWARWYEQFF; V gene: TRBV13; D gene: .; J gene: TRBJ2-1; clone size: .
CDR3 DNA: TGTGCCACCAGCGTAGGGACAGGGGCGAACACTGAAGCTTTCTTT; CDR3 protein: CATSVGTGANTEAFF; V gene: TRBV15; D gene: TRBD1; J gene: TRBJ1-1; clone size: .
CDR3 DNA: TGTGCCAGCAGCCAAGATGAGTGGAAAGTTGACATGGGCTATGGCTACACCTTC; CDR3 protein: CASSQDEWKVDMGYGYTF; V gene: TRBV3-1/TRBV3-2; D gene: .; J gene: TRBJ1-2; clone size: .
CDR3 DNA: TGTGCCAGCAGTTTTAGTCTCGGCGAACAGGGCAAGCTAACCTACGAGCAGTACTTC; CDR3 protein: CASSFSLGEQGKLTYEQYF; V gene: TRBV28; D gene: .; J gene: TRBJ2-7; clone size: .
CDR3 DNA: TGTGCCAGCAGTATAGCGGAGTCTTACAATGAGCAGTTCTTC; CDR3 protein: CASSIAESYNEQFF; V gene: TRBV25-1; D gene: .; J gene: TRBJ2-1; clone size: .
CDR3 DNA: TGTGCCAGCAGCTTCGCAGGGGCGAGAACTGAAGCTTTCTTT; CDR3 protein: CASSFAGARTEAFF; V gene: TRBV11-1; D gene: .; J gene: TRBJ1-1; clone size: .
CDR3 DNA: TGTGCCAGCAGCCAACGAACCGGGAGGCTTAATGAGCAGTTCTTC; CDR3 protein: CASSQRTGRLNEQFF; V gene: TRBV3-1/TRBV3-2; D gene: TRBD2; J gene: TRBJ2-1; clone size: once
CDR3 DNA: TGTGCCAGCAGGGACCCCTCTAGCGGGAGGTACAATGAGCAGTTCTTC; CDR3 protein: CASRDPSSGRYNEQFF; V gene: TRBV2; D gene: TRBD2; J gene: TRBJ2-1; clone size: .
CDR3 DNA: TGTGCCAGCATTCAGAACACCGGGGAGCTGTTTTTT; CDR3 protein: CASIQNTGELFF; V gene: TRBV12-3/TRBV12-4; D gene: .; J gene: TRBJ2-2; clone size: .
CDR3 DNA: TGTGCCACCAGCAGAGATCTCGCGGGGAACTCTGGAAACACCATATATTTT; CDR3 protein: CATSRDLAGNSGNTIYF; V gene: TRBV15; D gene: .; J gene: TRBJ1-3; clone size: few
CDR3 DNA: TGTGCCAGCCGAGGGGGCGGGGGCTTGAGCTCCTACAATGAGCAGTTCTTC; CDR3 protein: CASRGGGGLSSYNEQFF; V gene: TRBV14; D gene: .; J gene: TRBJ2-1; clone size: .
CDR3 DNA: TGTGCCAGCAGTTTTACGGCAGTGGGAGGGTTACAAGAGACCCAGTACTTC; CDR3 protein: CASSFTAVGGLQETQYF; V gene: TRBV27; D gene: TRBD2; J gene: TRBJ2-5; clone size: .
CDR3 DNA: TGTGCCAGTAGTCCACTCCAGAACACCATATATTTT; CDR3 protein: CASSPLQNTIYF; V gene: TRBV19; D gene: .; J gene: TRBJ1-3; clone size: .
CDR3 DNA: TGTGCCAGCCGGGGACAGGGGGGTTCACCCCTCCACTTT; CDR3 protein: CASRGQGGSPLHF; V gene: TRBV12-3/TRBV12-4; D gene: TRBD1; J gene: TRBJ1-6; clone size: .
CDR3 DNA: TGTGCCACCAGTGATTCTTTCGGTAGCCCTAGCTCCTACAATGAGCAGTTCTTC; CDR3 protein: CATSDSFGSPSSYNEQFF; V gene: TRBV24-1; D gene: .; J gene: TRBJ2-1; clone size: .
CDR3 DNA: TGTGCCAGTAGTATAAGCAATCAGCCCCAGCATTTT; CDR3 protein: CASSISNQPQHF; V gene: TRBV19; D gene: .; J gene: TRBJ1-5; clone size: .
CDR3 DNA: TGTGCTAGCAGCGACAACAGGGGGATGGAGCAGTTCTTC; CDR3 protein: CASSDNRGMEQFF; V gene: TRBV7-7; D gene: TRBD1; J gene: TRBJ2-1; clone size: .
CDR3 DNA: TGCGCCAGCAGCTACCGGGACAGCTCCTACAATGAGCAGTTCTTC; CDR3 protein: CASSYRDSSYNEQFF; V gene: TRBV4-1; D gene: TRBD1; J gene: TRBJ2-1; clone size: .
CDR3 DNA: TGTGCCAGCAGCGTAGAAGGCCGCCCAGGGACCCAGTACTTC; CDR3 protein: CASSVEGRPGTQYF; V gene: TRBV9; D gene: .; J gene: TRBJ2-5; clone size: once
CDR3 DNA: TGTGCCAGTAGTAGTCGGCACAGGACCCTCTCTGGAAACACCATATATTTT; CDR3 protein: CASSSRHRTLSGNTIYF; V gene: TRBV19; D gene: .; J gene: TRBJ1-3; clone size: .
CDR3 DNA: TGCGCCAGCAGCTTGGTTAGCGGGTCCTACGAGCAGTACTTC; CDR3 protein: CASSLVSGSYEQYF; V gene: TRBV5-1; D gene: TRBD2; J gene: TRBJ2-7; clone size: few